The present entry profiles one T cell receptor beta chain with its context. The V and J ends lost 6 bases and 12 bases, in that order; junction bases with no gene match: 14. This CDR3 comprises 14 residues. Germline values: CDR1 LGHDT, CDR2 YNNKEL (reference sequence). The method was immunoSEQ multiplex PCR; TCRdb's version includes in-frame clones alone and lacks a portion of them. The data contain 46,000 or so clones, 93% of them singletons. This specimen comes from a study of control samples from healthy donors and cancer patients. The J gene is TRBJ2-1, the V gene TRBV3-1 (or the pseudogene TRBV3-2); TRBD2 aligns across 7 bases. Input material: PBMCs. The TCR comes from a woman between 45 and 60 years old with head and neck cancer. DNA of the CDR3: TGTGCCAGCAGTCCCGGACTAGTGGGAAGAGGGCAGTTCTTC. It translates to CASSPGLVGRGQFF.